One sample yielded the 15 T cell receptor beta chains listed below, sequenced in a study of blood T cell repertoires in COVID-19. Generated by immunoSEQ multiplex PCR, the TCRdb table keeps only in-frame clones and is missing some. In the table there are 300,000 or so clones, roughly 91% of which are singletons. The sequencing input was peripheral blood. All receptors come from a man aged 45-65 years with active or convalescent COVID-19.

This chain uses TRBV7-8 with TRBJ1-2; tentative D call: TRBD1 (6 bases). This CDR3 has 15 residues. Trimming took off 3 bases at V and 4 bases at J, with 15 bases between the two ends. Germline V gene lookup returns CDR1 SGHVS and CDR2 FQNEAQ. CDR3 sequence: CASSFRDNTFYGYTF. The CDR3 bases are TGTGCCAGCAGCTTCCGGGACAATACTTTCTATGGCTACACCTTC. The full variable domain, completed using reference TRBV7-8 and TRBJ1-2, is GAGVSQSPRYKVAKRGQDVALRCDPISGHVSLFWYQQALGQGPEFLTYFQNEAQLDKSGLPSDRFFAERPEGSVSTLKIQRTQQEDSAVYLCASSFRDNTFYGYTFGSGTRLTVV.

The V call is TRBV3-1 (or the pseudogene TRBV3-2), the J call TRBJ1-6, with 9 bases fitting TRBD1. Losses at the gene ends were 6 bases for V and 8 bases for J; bases not matched to a gene: 5. The CDR3 has 14 residues. The germline CDR1 and CDR2 sequences are LGHDT and YNNKEL (reference sequence). The CDR3 DNA reads as TGTGCCAGCAGACTCCGGGACAGGGATTCACCCCTCCACTTT. It specifies CASRLRDRDSPLHF.

The chain carries TRBV28 and TRBJ2-7; D unclear. CDR3 length equals 14 residues. Trimming removed 5 bases from V and 0 bases from J, with 11 bases in between. The V gene's germline CDR1 is MDHEN and CDR2 SYDVKM. DNA of the CDR3: TGTGCCAGCAGTCCCGGCACAGCCTCCTACGAGCAGTACTTC. It translates to CASSPGTASYEQYF.

The chain is built from TRBV7-9 and TRBJ2-2; D is perhaps TRBD1 (6 bases). The CDR3 extends over 16 amino acids. The V and J ends lost 4 bases and 0 bases respectively, with 12 bases between them. CDR1 and CDR2 (germline): SEHNR, FQNEAQ (reference sequence). Here the CDR3 DNA reads TGTGCCAGCAGCTCCACCGGGACAACGAACACCGGGGAGCTGTTTTTT. Encoded protein: CASSSTGTTNTGELFF.

The chain employs TRBV5-1 and TRBJ2-5; D perhaps matches TRBD1 (6 bases). This CDR3 has 16 amino acids. Germline V CDR1 and CDR2: SGHRS, YFSETQ. V was shortened by 0 bases and J by 5 bases, with 17 bases between the two germline ends. The CDR3 DNA follows: TGCGCCAGCAGCTTGGAGGGGTATGGCCAGGGGGAGACCCAGTACTTC. This translates into CASSLEGYGQGETQYF.

This chain links TRBV6-2 or TRBV6-3 with TRBJ2-5, with 7 bases identical to TRBD1. CDR1 is MNHEY and CDR2 is SVGEGT in the germline V gene. The CDR3 contains 15 residues. The V and J ends lost 5 bases and 0 bases, in that order; junction bases with no gene match: 6. CDR3 coding DNA: TGTGCCAGCAGTGCCGCAGGGGGACACCAAGAGACCCAGTACTTC. Translated: CASSAAGGHQETQYF.

This clone turned up a few times. V gene TRBV20-1 combines with J gene TRBJ2-5; no definite D call. CDR3 length: 11 residues. The germline V gene has CDR1 DFQATT and CDR2 SNEGSKA (reference sequence). Trimming cost V 6 bases and J 5 bases, with 10 bases left between them. The CDR3 spells CSAHARETQYF. The CDR3 nucleotides read TGCAGTGCCCACGCGAGGGAGACCCAGTACTTC.

The chain uses TRBV28 and TRBJ2-5; 8 bases fit TRBD2. Germline CDR1 is MDHEN and CDR2 is SYDVKM. The CDR3 loop spans 17 amino acids. V gave up 3 bases and J gave up 5 bases; unmatched junction bases: 14. The CDR3 spells CASSLSGTSYVRETQYF. CDR3 sequence (DNA): TGTGCCAGCAGTTTGTCTGGGACTAGTTATGTTCGGGAGACCCAGTACTTC.

In regard to this clone: The sample carries other DNA sequences with the same CDR3. The rearrangement links TRBV7-2 to TRBJ1-1, with a possible D match to TRBD1 (5 bases). With 3 bases removed from V and 1 base from J, the gap between germline ends came to 6 bases. Germline CDR1 reads SGHTA; CDR2 reads FQGNSA. The CDR3 length is 13 residues. The CDR3 loop is CASSFTGNTEAFF. CDR3 DNA: TGTGCCAGCAGCTTTACAGGGAACACTGAAGCTTTCTTT. Variable domain in full (rest from reference TRBV7-2 and TRBJ1-1): GAGVSQSPSNKVTEKGKDVELRCDPISGHTALYWYRQSLGQGLEFLIYFQGNSAPDKSGLPSDRFSAERTGGSVSTLTIQRTQQEDSAVYLCASSFTGNTEAFFGQGTRLTVV.

The chain has TRBV6-5 and TRBJ1-1, with unresolved D. Looked up from germline, CDR1 is MNHEY and CDR2 is SVGAGI. The CDR3 contains 14 residues. V lost 2 bases, J lost 1 base, and 8 bases lay in between. The CDR3 region has the DNA TGTGCCAGCAGTTACGCGGGCGAGAACACTGAAGCTTTCTTT. It translates to CASSYAGENTEAFF.

The chain uses TRBV14 and TRBJ2-1; D possibly corresponds to TRBD2 (5 bases). Trimming pared 1 base from V and 10 bases from J, leaving 11 bases between. The CDR3 contains 13 residues. CDR1 is SGHDN, CDR2 FVKESK, per germline. The CDR3 is CASSQVRGGEQFF. DNA of the CDR3: TGTGCCAGCAGCCAAGTCCGGGGTGGGGAGCAGTTCTTC.

The CDR3: CASSPRGQGLSYEQYF. The CDR3 nucleotides read TGTGCCAGCAGCCCCCGGGGACAGGGGCTATCCTACGAGCAGTACTTC. The V call is TRBV11-1, the J call TRBJ2-7; 10 positions match TRBD1. Trimming took 5 bases from V and 1 from J; bases not matched to a gene: 8. CDR3 length: 16 amino acids. CDR1 is SGHAT and CDR2 is FQDESV in the germline V gene (reference sequence).

This chain uses TRBV21-1 with TRBJ1-4. TRBV21-1 is assigned pseudogene status. The CDR3 contains 17 residues. CDR3 region: CASSKRPKQVLIAKLFF. The DNA of the CDR3 is TGTGCCAGCAGCAAACGACCGAAGCAGGTCTTAATAGCGAAACTGTTTTTT.

The rearrangement uses TRBV6-2 or TRBV6-3 and TRBJ1-5, with D perhaps matching TRBD1 (6 bases). Per germline, CDR1 MNHEY and CDR2 SVGEGT. The ends were cut back, 2 bases at V and 0 bases at J, with 20 bases in the middle. CDR3 length: 19 residues. In DNA form, the CDR3 reads TGTGCCAGCAGTTACCCGAGGCAGGGGCGAGTTTATAGCAATCAGCCCCAGCATTTT. Translation: CASSYPRQGRVYSNQPQHF.

The chain is built from TRBV6-2 or TRBV6-3 and TRBJ2-7, with 13 bases aligning to TRBD2. The V gene end was trimmed by 4 bases and the J gene end by 0 bases; junction bases not matched to a gene: 0. Per the germline V gene, CDR1 is MNHEY and CDR2 is SVGEGT. The CDR3 is 15 amino acids. Here the CDR3 reads CASSWTSGGSYEQYF. CDR3 DNA: TGTGCCAGCAGTTGGACTAGCGGGGGCTCCTACGAGCAGTACTTC.